These 23 T cell receptor beta chains share one sample of origin, sequenced in a study of T cell repertoires in cytomegalovirus infection. In TCRdb, the reads were re-called with MiXCR into one record per CDR3 protein. The table records roughly 700,000 distinct CDR3 sequences, roughly a third of them present only once. Their recognized antigens are unknown. The sample here was cultured PBMCs, taken from culture after CMV antigen stimulation. These receptors all stem from a human donor in good health (CMV status not recorded). Some clones in this sample may be carry-over from other donors' samples.

V gene TRBV20-1 combines with J gene TRBJ2-3; D possibly corresponds to TRBD1 (7 bases). The CDR3 totals 13 residues. Germline assignment: CDR1 DFQATT and CDR2 SNEGSKA (reference sequence). Trimming stripped 6 bases from V and 6 bases from J, with 16 bases between. The chain's CDR3 is CSAEGTAKDTQYF. The CDR3, as DNA: TGCAGTGCGGAGGGGACAGCTAAGGATACGCAGTATTTT.

This clonotype was detected only a few times. CDR3 sequence: CASSRSAGEGELFF. The CDR3 DNA is TGCGCCAGCAGCCGCTCCGCGGGGGAAGGGGAGCTGTTTTTT. The chain uses TRBV5-1 and TRBJ2-2; 7 bases map to TRBD2. V was pared by 4 bases and J by 8 bases, with 8 bases of the junction left unmatched. The CDR3 consists of 14 residues. Germline CDR1 reads SGHRS; CDR2 reads YFSETQ.

This clonotype was detected many times. The rearrangement uses TRBV7-2 and TRBJ2-1; the D call may be TRBD1 or TRBD2 (5 bases each). Germline V CDR1 and CDR2: SGHTA, FQGNSA. V was trimmed by 5 bases and J by 0 bases, leaving 14 bases between them. This CDR3 has 16 residues. Here the CDR3 reads CASSPMAGTSYNEQFF. The CDR3 DNA follows: TGTGCCAGCAGCCCGATGGCAGGGACCTCCTACAATGAGCAGTTCTTC.

This clonotype has just a few counts. The J gene is TRBJ2-1, the V gene TRBV10-3; 10 nucleotides line up with TRBD2. CDR1 ENHRY and CDR2 SYGVKD come from the germline V gene. V gave up 2 bases and J gave up 5 bases; unmatched junction bases: 6. The CDR3 is made up of 16 amino acids. CDR3 loop: CAISERLAGANNEQFF. Written as DNA, the CDR3 is TGTGCCATCAGTGAGAGGCTAGCGGGGGCCAACAATGAGCAGTTCTTC.

A few counts support this clonotype. The chain recombines TRBV10-3 with TRBJ1-1; D unresolved. Between the trimmed V and J ends, which lost 8 bases and 7 bases, there was a span of 11 bases. Germline V gives CDR1 ENHRY, CDR2 SYGVKD. The CDR3 sequence is 11 residues long. The CDR3 DNA is TGTGCCATCGGGCCGATCAATGAAGCTTTCTTT. This codes for CAIGPINEAFF.

The sample holds a few counts of this clonotype. This sequence joins TRBV27 and TRBJ2-5; 7 bases are shared with TRBD1. V lost 4 bases and J lost 2; bases outside the gene matches: 7. Germline lookup yields CDR1 MNHEY and CDR2 SMNVEV (reference sequence). The CDR3 totals 15 residues. CDR3 region: CASSSGQLAQETQYF. The CDR3 DNA is TGTGCCAGCAGTTCGGGACAGCTCGCGCAAGAGACCCAGTACTTC.

Only a few counts were recorded for this clonotype. CDR3 sequence reads: CASSYGHSYEQYF. CDR3 bases: TGTGCCAGCAGCTATGGACATTCCTACGAGCAGTACTTC. The chain combines TRBV7-8 with TRBJ2-7, with D tentatively TRBD1 (5 bases). The V and J ends lost 4 bases and 1 base respectively, with 8 bases between them. Germline CDR1 is SGHVS and CDR2 is FQNEAQ. The CDR3 contains 13 residues.

The rearrangement links TRBV7-2 to TRBJ2-1; D tentatively reads TRBD1 or TRBD2 (5 bases each). The CDR3 has 14 residues. Germline V lookup: CDR1 SGHTA, CDR2 FQGNSA. V lost 4 bases and J lost 10, with 17 bases in between. CDR3 sequence: CASSSWDLVGEQFF. The CDR3 DNA is TGTGCCAGCAGCTCCTGGGACCTTGTAGGCGAGCAGTTCTTC.

The CDR3, as DNA: TGTGCCACCAGCAGGAACAGGGGGATGGAGCCCCAGCATTTT. It specifies CATSRNRGMEPQHF. V usage is TRBV15 and J usage is TRBJ1-5; 8 positions match TRBD1. Trimming at V came to 3 bases and at J to 8 bases, leaving 6 bases not matched to a gene. The CDR3 spans 14 residues. CDR1 is LNHNV and CDR2 is YYDKDF in the germline V gene (reference sequence).

V is TRBV19 and J is TRBJ1-5, with 12 bases that match TRBD1. This CDR3 has 19 amino acids. V lost 7 bases to trimming and J lost 1 base; unmatched junction nucleotides: 14. Germline V gene data show CDR1 as LNHDA and CDR2 as SQIVND (reference sequence). CDR3 nucleotide sequence: TGTGCCAGTAACGTCGCGGGACAGGGGGCTGTCCCCAGCAATCAGCCCCAGCATTTT. This translates into CASNVAGQGAVPSNQPQHF.

This clonotype was observed a few times. CDR3 sequence reads: CASSMDSNTDTQYF. CDR3 in DNA: TGTGCCAGTAGTATGGACAGTAACACAGATACGCAGTATTTT. The chain employs TRBV19 and TRBJ2-3; tentative D call: TRBD1 (6 bases). From germline, CDR1 is LNHDA and CDR2 SQIVND (reference sequence). The V end lost 3 bases, the J end lost 2 bases, and 9 bases lay between the germline ends. This CDR3 has 14 amino acids.

This clonotype was detected only a few times. This chain uses TRBV7-9 with TRBJ1-1; 9 bases match TRBD1. CDR3 length: 17 amino acids. Germline loops: CDR1 SEHNR, CDR2 FQNEAQ (reference sequence). J was trimmed by 0 bases and V by 7 bases; bases with no gene match: 12. The CDR3 spells CASIKDRGGRMNTEAFF. CDR3 nucleotide sequence: TGTGCCAGCATCAAGGACAGGGGAGGGAGGATGAACACTGAAGCTTTCTTT.

This clonotype was picked up a small number of times. The rearrangement joins TRBV10-3 to TRBJ2-5; 8 positions agree with TRBD1. Germline loops: CDR1 ENHRY, CDR2 SYGVKD. The trim removed 6 bases at V and 5 bases at J, leaving 8 bases unmatched. The CDR3 has 14 residues. In DNA form, the CDR3 reads TGTGCCATCAGACCTGACAGGGGCCCGGAGACCCAGTACTTC. Protein product: CAIRPDRGPETQYF.

The V gene is TRBV7-8, the J gene TRBJ2-3, with TRBD2 as a possible D gene (7 bases). The CDR3 length is 15 residues. V was pared by 2 bases and J by 10 bases, with 19 bases between. CDR1 and CDR2 (germline): SGHVS, FQNEAQ. The CDR3 nucleotides read TGTGCCAGCAGCTTACGGAGGGGGGGCACCGATCCGCAGTATTTT. Protein product: CASSLRRGGTDPQYF.

V gene TRBV5-6 combines with J gene TRBJ2-7; the D is unclear. From germline, CDR1 is SGHDT and CDR2 YYEEEE. Trimming stripped 0 bases from V and 2 bases from J, with 12 bases between. This CDR3 has 15 amino acids. In DNA, the CDR3 is TGTGCCAGCAGCTTGGTTGGGCGAGTGCCCTACGAGCAGTACTTC. It encodes CASSLVGRVPYEQYF. The full variable domain, completed using reference TRBV5-6 and TRBJ2-7, is DAGVTQSPTHLIKTRGQQVTLRCSPKSGHDTVSWYQQALGQGPQFIFQYYEEEERQRGNFPDRFSGHQFPNYSSELNVNALLLGDSALYLCASSLVGRVPYEQYFGPGTRLTVT.

There are a few counts of this clonotype. The V call is TRBV12-3 or TRBV12-4, the J call TRBJ2-3; D gene uncertain. The CDR3 consists of 11 residues. V lost 8 bases to trimming and J lost 3 bases, with 6 bases between them. The CDR3 spells CASLGTDTQYF. The CDR3, as DNA: TGTGCCAGCCTTGGGACAGATACGCAGTATTTT.

The gene calls are TRBV7-8 and TRBJ1-2; a weak D match, TRBD1 (5 bases). The CDR3 loop spans 12 amino acids. CDR1 SGHVS and CDR2 FQNEAQ come from the germline V gene. V was trimmed by 4 bases and J by 8 bases, leaving 11 bases between them. The CDR3 DNA is TGTGCCAGCAGCTACGTTGGGGGGGGCTACACCTTC. It is translated as CASSYVGGGYTF.

V is TRBV19 and J is TRBJ2-7; 8 bases align to TRBD1. The CDR3 extends over 15 amino acids. Per the germline V gene, CDR1 is LNHDA and CDR2 is SQIVND (reference sequence). V lost 5 bases to trimming and J lost 5 bases; unmatched junction nucleotides: 11. The chain's CDR3 is CASSPHRGWTNEQYF. CDR3 coding DNA: TGTGCCAGTAGTCCCCACAGGGGGTGGACTAACGAGCAGTACTTC.

This clonotype was detected many times. This chain joins TRBV7-2 and TRBJ2-1; the D is unclear. Trimming took 1 base from V and 6 from J, leaving 16 bases between them. The CDR3 is made up of 16 amino acids. Germline V gene sequence: CDR1 SGHTA, CDR2 FQGNSA. The CDR3 is CASSLVGLPPANEQFF. The CDR3 DNA is TGTGCCAGCAGCTTAGTGGGTCTCCCCCCGGCCAATGAGCAGTTCTTC.

This clonotype was observed a few times. V usage is TRBV28 and J usage is TRBJ1-1; no clear D. The CDR3 totals 13 residues. The germline V gene encodes CDR1 MDHEN and CDR2 SYDVKM. The V and J ends lost 7 bases and 2 bases respectively, with 11 bases between them. The CDR3 protein is CASILQSNTEAFF. CDR3 DNA sequence: TGTGCCAGCATCCTACAGAGTAACACTGAAGCTTTCTTT.

V and J are TRBV2 and TRBJ1-6; D uncertain. The CDR3 loop spans 15 amino acids. CDR1 and CDR2 (germline): SNHLY, FYNNEI. With 8 bases removed from V and 0 bases from J, the gap between germline ends came to 11 bases. This CDR3 is CASGRESSYNSPLHF. In DNA form, the CDR3 reads TGTGCCAGCGGGAGGGAGAGCTCCTATAATTCACCCCTCCACTTT.

The chain joins TRBV6-2 or TRBV6-3 to TRBJ2-7; D is possibly TRBD1 or TRBD2 (5 bases each). Germline V gives CDR1 MNHEY, CDR2 SVGEGT. The CDR3 loop spans 18 amino acids. Trimming pared 7 bases from V and 1 base from J, leaving 26 bases between. The CDR3 nucleotides read TGTGCCAGCACCGGCTCAGTTTATCCCGGGACGGGATCCTACGAGCAGTACTTC. This encodes CASTGSVYPGTGSYEQYF.

The rearrangement links TRBV10-3 to TRBJ2-3; D is possibly TRBD2 (6 bases). V was cut by 10 bases and J by 2 bases, with 16 bases left in between. Germline V CDR1 and CDR2: ENHRY, SYGVKD. CDR3 length: 14 residues. The CDR3, as DNA: TGTGCCACCGCTTCTCGGGGGATCACAGATACGCAGTATTTT. Its protein product is CATASRGITDTQYF.